Listed here are 26 T cell receptor beta chains from one sample, sequenced in a study of beta chain features in type 1 diabetes. Whole-study findings and limits: Type 1 diabetes patients showed a moderate but significant shortening of TCRB CDR3s in all four CD4+ subsets.

Expressed TCRB transcripts were sequenced because the entire RNA isolate underwent reverse transcription. Method: immunoSEQ multiplex PCR; TCRdb's copy keeps in-frame clones and lacks some. This sample has roughly 300,000 clones, with roughly an eighth found just once. For these receptors, no antigen is known. Specimen: naive CD4+ T cells from blood. These receptors all stem from a man younger than 45 with type 1 diabetes.

The chain has TRBV20-1 and TRBJ1-2, with 9 bases matching TRBD1. This CDR3 is built from 10 residues. Germline V CDR1 and CDR2: DFQATT, SNEGSKA (reference sequence). After removal of 6 bases from V and 14 bases from J, the junction contained 7 bases not matched to a gene. CDR3 loop: CSAQGQGMTF. The CDR3 DNA is TGCAGTGCGCAGGGACAGGGTATGACCTTC.

The chain is built from TRBV10-3 and TRBJ2-5, with D hard to call. V lost 3 bases, J lost 4 bases, and 6 bases lay in between. This CDR3 has 12 amino acids. CDR1 is ENHRY, CDR2 SYGVKD, per germline. CDR3 sequence reads: CAISDRGETQYF. The CDR3 DNA reads as TGTGCCATCAGTGATCGCGGAGAGACCCAGTACTTC.

The chain has TRBV13 and TRBJ2-1, with a tentative D call TRBD1 (5 bases). CDR1 and CDR2 (germline): PRHDT, FYEKMQ (reference sequence). V was trimmed by 0 bases and J by 6 bases, leaving 6 bases between them. The CDR3 has 13 residues. The chain's CDR3 is CASSLGGVNEQFF. The CDR3 DNA reads as TGTGCCAGCAGCTTAGGAGGGGTCAATGAGCAGTTCTTC. Full variable domain (remainder filled in from reference TRBV13 and TRBJ2-1): AAGVIQSPRHLIKEKRETATLKCYPIPRHDTVYWYQQGPGQDPQFLISFYEKMQSDKGSIPDRFSAQQFSDYHSELNMSSLELGDSALYFCASSLGGVNEQFFGPGTRLTVL.

This chain uses TRBV7-2 with TRBJ2-3, with D possibly matching TRBD2 (6 bases). CDR3 length: 14 residues. V was cut by 5 bases and J by 9 bases, with 18 bases left in between. The V gene's germline CDR1 is SGHTA and CDR2 FQGNSA. CDR3 sequence: CASSPDWGGKTQYF. CDR3 bases: TGTGCCAGCAGCCCGGATTGGGGCGGGAAAACGCAGTATTTT.

This clone was picked up one time. The chain joins TRBV5-4 to TRBJ2-5; TRBD1 matches 8 bases. There are 15 residues in the CDR3. Germline loops: CDR1 SGHNT, CDR2 YYREEE (reference sequence). V dropped 2 bases and J dropped 1; count of bases not matched to a gene: 4. CDR3 loop: CASSLQGQAQETQYF. DNA for the CDR3: TGTGCCAGCAGCTTACAGGGACAGGCCCAAGAGACCCAGTACTTC.

The table lists this clone with a few counts. The V and J genes are TRBV4-1 and TRBJ1-1; 7 nucleotides match TRBD1. Losses at the gene ends were 3 bases for V and 3 bases for J; bases not matched to a gene: 16. The CDR3 has 18 amino acids. Germline V gene data show CDR1 as MGHRA and CDR2 as YSYEKL. The CDR3 DNA follows: TGCGCCAGCAGCCACTCAGGACAGGTTCGGAGTATACACACTGAAGCTTTCTTT. Protein sequence: CASSHSGQVRSIHTEAFF.

This chain connects TRBV5-1 to TRBJ2-1; TRBD1 is a possible D gene (6 bases). CDR1 is SGHRS and CDR2 is YFSETQ in the germline V gene. The CDR3 is made up of 14 amino acids. V was shortened by 2 bases and J by 8 bases, with 14 bases between the two germline ends. Written as DNA, the CDR3 is TGCGCCAGCAGCTTCACATCAGGGGTCGATGAGCAGTTCTTC. Translation: CASSFTSGVDEQFF.

This rearrangement joins TRBV5-4 to TRBJ1-1; no firm D call. Germline V gene data show CDR1 as SGHNT and CDR2 as YYREEE (reference sequence). The CDR3 contains 12 residues. With 5 bases removed from V and 0 bases from J, the gap between germline ends came to 5 bases. The CDR3: CASSTVNTEAFF. The CDR3 DNA is TGTGCCAGCAGTACAGTGAACACTGAAGCTTTCTTT.

This clone was seen many times. This chain connects TRBV29-1 to TRBJ2-3; tentative D call: TRBD2 (5 bases). V was shortened by 6 bases and J by 6 bases, with 13 bases between the two germline ends. Germline CDR1 reads SQVTM; CDR2 reads ANQGSEA. This CDR3 comprises 12 residues. The CDR3 DNA follows: TGCAGCGTAGTCCTAGCCGGGGATACGCAGTATTTT. This encodes CSVVLAGDTQYF.

This clone was detected once. The gene calls are TRBV18 and TRBJ2-3; no definite D call. The V end was cut by 3 bases, the J end by 2 bases, with 12 bases between. This CDR3 contains 15 residues. Germline CDR1 KGHSH, CDR2 LQKENI. CDR3 DNA: TGTGCCAGCTCACCCCGCCAGGAAAACACAGATACGCAGTATTTT. Encoded protein: CASSPRQENTDTQYF.

The chain recombines TRBV5-5 with TRBJ1-1; 10 bases fit TRBD1. In germline, CDR1 is SGHKS, CDR2 YYEKEE (reference sequence). The CDR3 has 15 residues. Trimming cost V 6 bases and J 3 bases; bases outside gene matches: 8. The CDR3 nucleotides read TGTGCCAGCACCAGACCTGGGACAGGGGACACTGAAGCTTTCTTT. The encoded protein is CASTRPGTGDTEAFF. Full variable domain (missing parts from reference TRBV5-5 and TRBJ1-1): DAGVTQSPTHLIKTRGQQVTLRCSPISGHKSVSWYQQVLGQGPQFIFQYYEKEERGRGNFPDRFSARQFPNYSSELNVNALLLGDSALYLCASTRPGTGDTEAFFGQGTRLTVV.

This clone was counted a few times. CDR3 DNA sequence: TGTGCCAGCAGCGTGACAGGGGCCTGGAACACCGGGGAGCTGTTTTTT. This translates into CASSVTGAWNTGELFF. V usage is TRBV9 and J usage is TRBJ2-2, with 8 positions matching TRBD1. CDR3 length: 16 residues. V dropped 2 bases and J dropped 1; count of bases not matched to a gene: 4. Germline loops: CDR1 SGDLS, CDR2 YYNGEE.

This clone appeared once. V usage is TRBV28 and J usage is TRBJ2-7; TRBD1 agrees at 7 bases. The CDR3 has 14 amino acids. Germline V CDR1 and CDR2: MDHEN, SYDVKM. V was pared by 7 bases and J by 2 bases, with 8 bases of the junction left unmatched. Here the CDR3 DNA reads TGTGCCAGCACCACGACAGGGCGCCCCTACGAGCAGTACTTC. Its translation is CASTTTGRPYEQYF.

This sequence joins TRBV28 and TRBJ2-7, with TRBD2 as a possible D gene (5 bases). Trimming pared 10 bases from V and 6 bases from J, leaving 16 bases between. This CDR3 spans 12 amino acids. Germline V gene data show CDR1 as MDHEN and CDR2 as SYDVKM. As DNA, the CDR3 is TGTGCCACCTGGACTGCCGTTTCCGAGCAGTACTTC. It is translated as CATWTAVSEQYF. The complete variable domain, with remaining parts taken from reference TRBV28 and TRBJ2-7, reads DVKVTQSSRYLVKRTGEKVFLECVQDMDHENMFWYRQDPGLGLRLIYFSYDVKMKEKGDIPEGYSVSREKKERFSLILESASTNQTSMYLCATWTAVSEQYFGPGTRLTVT.

This clone was counted between two and nine times. J is TRBJ2-1 and V is TRBV2, with 7 bases lining up with TRBD2. Germline-derived CDR1 and CDR2 are SNHLY and FYNNEI. The CDR3 length is 15 residues. V shed 2 bases, J shed 4 bases, and the junction held 5 bases outside the gene matches. DNA of the CDR3: TGTGCCAGCAGTGAATCGCTAGCGGATTACAATGAGCAGTTCTTC. Amino acid sequence: CASSESLADYNEQFF.

Points on this clone: The junction does not match germline at one end; this may be a read error. The J gene is TRBJ2-7, the V gene TRBV7-9, with D perhaps matching TRBD1 (6 bases). The germline V gene has CDR1 SEHNR and CDR2 FQNEAQ (reference sequence). The CDR3 consists of 12 residues. This CDR3 is CASSSRDIGPEF. The DNA of the CDR3 is TGTGCCAGCAGCTCCCGGGACATAGGCCCGGAGTTC.

This clone was counted a few times. One end of the junction does not line up with germline, which may come from a read error. The V gene is TRBV7-9, the J gene TRBJ2-1; 12 bases agree with TRBD2. The germline gives CDR1 SEHNR, CDR2 FQNEAQ (reference sequence). This CDR3 has 12 amino acids. CDR3 nucleotides: TGTGCCAGCAGCTTAGAGGGACTAGCGGGTATCTTC. Residues: CASSLEGLAGIF. Full variable domain (rest looked up from reference TRBV7-9 and TRBJ2-1): DTGVSQNPRHKITKRGQNVTFRCDPISEHNRLYWYRQTLGQGPEFLTYFQNEAQLEKSRLLSDRFSAERPKGSFSTLEIQRTEQGDSAMYLCASSLEGLAGIFGPGTRLTVL.

The chain couples TRBV30 to TRBJ2-5; 10 positions match TRBD2. The CDR3 totals 13 residues. Germline V CDR1 and CDR2: GTSNPN, SVGIG (reference sequence). Trimming took 4 bases from V and 4 from J; bases not matched to a gene: 3. CDR3 in amino acids: CAWNLAGVETQYF. The CDR3 DNA follows: TGTGCCTGGAACCTAGCGGGAGTAGAGACCCAGTACTTC.

V is TRBV7-3 and J is TRBJ2-3; TRBD2 matches 16 bases. Germline V gives CDR1 SGHTA, CDR2 FQGTGA. The CDR3 covers 17 residues. With 5 bases clipped from V and 4 bases from J, the junction kept 6 bases outside the gene matches. This chain's CDR3 is CASSTTGTSGRADTQYF. CDR3 sequence (DNA): TGTGCCAGCAGCACTACCGGGACTAGCGGGAGGGCAGATACGCAGTATTTT.

DNA for the CDR3: TGTGCCAGCAGTTCCCCGGGACTATACACCGGGGAGCTGTTTTTT. This encodes CASSSPGLYTGELFF. The rearrangement joins TRBV7-3 to TRBJ2-2, with 7 bases that match TRBD2. The V gene's germline CDR1 is SGHTA and CDR2 FQGTGA. V was pared by 6 bases and J by 3 bases, with 7 bases of the junction left unmatched. There are 15 residues in the CDR3.

V and J are TRBV7-9 and TRBJ2-2, with 10 bases aligning to TRBD2. V lost 6 bases and J lost 5; bases outside the gene matches: 6. The CDR3 is 15 residues long. Germline V gene lookup returns CDR1 SEHNR and CDR2 FQNEAQ (reference sequence). The CDR3, as DNA: TGTGCCAGCAGACCACTAGCGGGGCAAACCGGGGAGCTGTTTTTT. It yields the protein CASRPLAGQTGELFF.

J is TRBJ2-3 and V is TRBV4-2; 9 bases line up with TRBD1. J lost 1 base, V lost 2 bases, and 1 base had no gene match. From germline, CDR1 is LGHNA and CDR2 YNFKEQ. There are 15 residues in the CDR3. The CDR3 region has the DNA TGTGCCAGCAGCCAACGGACAGGGGGCACAGATACGCAGTATTTT. This sequence encodes CASSQRTGGTDTQYF.

This clone was seen a few times. The chain is built from TRBV28 and TRBJ1-5; no clear D. The CDR3 totals 12 residues. CDR1 and CDR2 from the germline V gene are MDHEN and SYDVKM. V lost 3 bases and J lost 7, with 7 bases in between. This CDR3 is CASSLYYQPQHF. CDR3 nucleotides: TGTGCCAGCAGTTTGTACTACCAGCCCCAGCATTTT.

This clone was observed a few times. This chain joins TRBV7-2 and TRBJ1-2, with no clear D. V lost 2 bases and J lost 6, with 16 bases in between. The length of the CDR3 is 15 residues. Per the germline V gene, CDR1 is SGHTA and CDR2 is FQGNSA. The CDR3 here is CASSLSFSDLNGYTF. CDR3 in DNA: TGTGCCAGCAGCTTAAGTTTCAGTGATTTAAATGGCTACACCTTC. Full variable domain (rest looked up from reference TRBV7-2 and TRBJ1-2): GAGVSQSPSNKVTEKGKDVELRCDPISGHTALYWYRQSLGQGLEFLIYFQGNSAPDKSGLPSDRFSAERTGGSVSTLTIQRTQQEDSAVYLCASSLSFSDLNGYTFGSGTRLTVV.

This clone was detected only a few times. This chain links TRBV10-3 with TRBJ2-5, with 8 positions matching TRBD1. The V segment lost 3 bases and the J segment 1 base; nucleotides outside the gene matches: 7. CDR1 is ENHRY and CDR2 is SYGVKD in the germline V gene. The length of the CDR3 is 16 residues. The CDR3 nucleotides read TGTGCCATCAGTGATGGACCCGACAGGGGCCAAGAGACCCAGTACTTC. The encoded protein is CAISDGPDRGQETQYF.

V usage is TRBV19 and J usage is TRBJ1-5; D remains ambiguous. The CDR3 sequence is 13 residues long. Germline V gene lookup returns CDR1 LNHDA and CDR2 SQIVND (reference sequence). V was trimmed by 9 bases and J by 6 bases, leaving 15 bases between them. The CDR3 here is CASGPRATQPQHF. The CDR3 DNA sequence: TGTGCCAGCGGACCGAGGGCCACTCAGCCCCAGCATTTT.